Below are 5 T cell receptor beta chains sequenced from a single sample in a study of blood T cell repertoires in COVID-19. Profiling relied on immunoSEQ multiplex PCR, and the TCRdb table lists in-frame clones only, not all of them. This table has roughly 130,000 clones, 87% appearing once. What was sequenced was peripheral blood. These receptors all come from a woman aged 55-69 years with acute or convalescent COVID-19.

This chain links TRBV29-1 with TRBJ2-7; the D gene is possibly TRBD2 (5 bases). The CDR3 covers 13 residues. The germline V gene has CDR1 SQVTM and CDR2 ANQGSEA. V gave up 4 bases and J gave up 4 bases, with 14 bases separating them. This CDR3 reads CSVGVDWNYEQYV. In DNA, the CDR3 is TGCAGCGTTGGAGTGGACTGGAATTACGAGCAGTACGTC.

V is TRBV10-3 and J is TRBJ1-2; perhaps TRBD1 as D (5 bases). The ends were cut back, 0 bases at V and 4 bases at J, with 9 bases in the middle. This CDR3 is built from 14 residues. Germline V gene lookup returns CDR1 ENHRY and CDR2 SYGVKD. The CDR3 sequence is CAISESRDSYGYTF. Written as DNA, the CDR3 is TGTGCCATCAGTGAGTCGCGAGACAGCTATGGCTACACCTTC.

The chain couples TRBV6-5 to TRBJ2-3; 7 positions agree with TRBD2. Looked up from germline, CDR1 is MNHEY and CDR2 is SVGAGI. V lost 9 bases and J lost 2; bases outside the gene matches: 11. This CDR3 spans 15 amino acids. The CDR3 nucleotides are TGTGCCAGTCACCAAGCGGGGCTTCCCACAGATACGCAGTATTTT. The encoded protein is CASHQAGLPTDTQYF.

The chain joins TRBV3-1 (or the pseudogene TRBV3-2) to TRBJ1-2; D possibly corresponds to TRBD1 (6 bases). V lost 0 bases to trimming and J lost 5 bases, with 16 bases between them. The CDR3 covers 16 residues. In germline, CDR1 is LGHDT, CDR2 YNNKEL (reference sequence). For the CDR3, the DNA is TGTGCCAGCAGCCAAGAAAGATCAGGGGACACGTATGGCTACACCTTC. Translating gives CASSQERSGDTYGYTF.

This clone was recorded once. J is TRBJ1-2 and V is TRBV18, with 7 nucleotides matching TRBD1. CDR1 and CDR2 (germline): KGHSH, LQKENI. This CDR3 comprises 15 residues. V shed 2 bases, J shed 10 bases, and the junction held 13 bases outside the gene matches. CDR3 sequence reads: CASSPGQVQNLFYTF. CDR3 nucleotide sequence: TGTGCCAGCTCACCAGGACAGGTCCAAAACCTTTTCTACACCTTC.